Shown below are 16 T cell receptor beta chains from a single sample sequenced in a study of control samples from healthy donors and cancer patients. The protocol was immunoSEQ multiplex PCR, while the TCRdb copy is restricted to in-frame clones and leaves out a portion. The sample shows almost 90,000 clones, 85% to 90% of them seen only once. Sequencing was performed on blood. These receptor sequences come from a middle-aged woman in good health.

J is TRBJ2-3 and V is TRBV6-1, with D hard to call. CDR3 length equals 16 residues. V shed 4 bases and J shed 1 base, with 15 bases lying between them. Looked up from germline, CDR1 is MNHNS and CDR2 is SASEGT. CDR3 DNA: TGTGCCAGCAGTGGCAGTGGGGTGGTGGGCACAGATACGCAGTATTTT. Translation: CASSGSGVVGTDTQYF.

This chain joins TRBV10-1 and TRBJ2-3; 12 bases agree with TRBD2. Germline values: CDR1 WNHNN, CDR2 SYGVQD (reference sequence). The CDR3 has 15 residues. The V and J ends lost 6 bases and 3 bases, in that order; junction bases with no gene match: 4. CDR3 coding DNA: TGCGCCAGCAGCTTGACTAGCGGGGGTACAGATACGCAGTATTTT. This gives the protein CASSLTSGGTDTQYF.

This sequence joins TRBV25-1 and TRBJ2-5; 9 bases are a match to TRBD1. Germline trimming cut 4 bases from V and 4 bases from J; bases unmatched to any gene: 7. The CDR3 spans 15 residues. Germline V gives CDR1 MGHDK, CDR2 SYGVNS. The CDR3 DNA reads TGTGCCAGCAGTGGCCGGGACAGGGTAGGAGAGACCCAGTACTTC. This gives the protein CASSGRDRVGETQYF.

This chain uses TRBV18 with TRBJ1-1, with D tentatively TRBD1 (6 bases). Germline loops: CDR1 KGHSH, CDR2 LQKENI. V lost 5 bases and J lost 6, with 16 bases in between. This CDR3 has 14 amino acids. CDR3 bases: TGTGCCAGCTCAGCTGGGACACTAGGGCCTGAAGCTTTCTTT. This translates into CASSAGTLGPEAFF.

This chain joins TRBV7-2 and TRBJ1-5; D possibly corresponds to TRBD1 (6 bases). Trimming removed 1 base from V and 1 base from J, with 8 bases in between. The germline gives CDR1 SGHTA, CDR2 FQGNSA. The CDR3 covers 15 residues. For the CDR3, the DNA is TGTGCCAGCAGCTTAGTAGGGGGAAGCAATCAGCCCCAGCATTTT. This translates into CASSLVGGSNQPQHF.

The chain links TRBV6-5 to TRBJ2-5; 7 bases map to TRBD1. The length of the CDR3 is 15 residues. Germline V gene sequence: CDR1 MNHEY, CDR2 SVGAGI. V was clipped by 6 bases and J by 3 bases; unmatched bases: 10. Here the CDR3 DNA reads TGTGCCAGCAGCCATACAGGGACAGCTAAAGAGACCCAGTACTTC. Its protein product is CASSHTGTAKETQYF.

In DNA, the CDR3 is TGTGCCAGCAGTTTGAGGGGGATGAGTGGCTACACCTTC. This codes for CASSLRGMSGYTF. The V and J genes are TRBV12-3 or TRBV12-4 and TRBJ1-2, with D possibly TRBD1 on 6 matching bases. The CDR3 has 13 residues. Trimming shortened V by 3 bases and J by 7 bases, and 12 bases separated the two germline ends.

The V gene is TRBV5-4, the J gene TRBJ1-2; TRBD1 matches at 7 bases. The CDR3 is 14 amino acids. After removal of 4 bases from V and 2 bases from J, the junction contained 5 bases not matched to a gene. The germline CDR1 and CDR2 sequences are SGHNT and YYREEE (reference sequence). The DNA for the CDR3 is TGTGCCAGCAGCCGCTGGGACAGCAACTATGGCTACACCTTC. This translates into CASSRWDSNYGYTF.

The J gene is TRBJ2-7, the V gene TRBV11-3, with TRBD1 matching 9 bases. The germline gives CDR1 SGHNT, CDR2 YENEEA. This CDR3 comprises 15 residues. Losses at the gene ends were 1 base for V and 2 bases for J; bases not matched to a gene: 3. CDR3: CASSLAGQGPYEQYF. The CDR3 coding sequence is TGTGCCAGCAGCTTAGCGGGACAGGGACCCTACGAGCAGTACTTC.

The chain has TRBV7-6 and TRBJ2-2; D uncertain. This CDR3 is 13 amino acids long. Trimming shortened V by 2 bases and J by 7 bases, and 8 bases separated the two germline ends. In germline, CDR1 is SGHVS, CDR2 FNYEAQ. The CDR3 spells CASSLSLDGELFF. The CDR3 DNA sequence: TGTGCCAGCAGCTTAAGTCTAGACGGGGAGCTGTTTTTT.

The V and J genes are TRBV20-1 and TRBJ2-3; D not certain. Looked up from germline, CDR1 is DFQATT and CDR2 is SNEGSKA (reference sequence). The V gene lost 4 bases and the J gene lost 2 bases, with 4 bases spanning the gap. The CDR3 sequence is 11 residues long. The CDR3, as DNA: TGCAGTGCTATCCACACAGATACGCAGTATTTT. Protein sequence: CSAIHTDTQYF.

The CDR3 is CASRRGAGVEETQYF. The CDR3 DNA reads as TGTGCCAGCAGGAGGGGAGCGGGGGTGGAGGAGACCCAGTACTTC. The chain links TRBV6-5 to TRBJ2-5, with 8 bases lining up with TRBD2. Germline CDR1 and CDR2: MNHEY and SVGAGI. V trimming: 6 bases; J trimming: 5 bases; junction bases outside the gene matches: 11. The length of the CDR3 is 15 residues.

The chain recombines TRBV9 with TRBJ1-4, with D unclear. Trimming removed 4 bases from V and 8 bases from J, with 12 bases in between. The CDR3 sequence is 13 residues long. CDR1 and CDR2 from the germline V gene are SGDLS and YYNGEE. CDR3 sequence (DNA): TGTGCCAGCAGCCCAAAGGATCGAGAAAAACTGTTTTTT. This encodes CASSPKDREKLFF.

The rearrangement links TRBV7-9 to TRBJ1-1; no definite D call. CDR1 and CDR2 (germline): SEHNR, FQNEAQ (reference sequence). Trimming shortened V by 0 bases and J by 1 base, and 12 bases separated the two germline ends. The CDR3 has 16 residues. This CDR3 reads CASSLAWEARNTEAFF. CDR3 in DNA: TGTGCCAGCAGCTTAGCGTGGGAGGCTAGGAACACTGAAGCTTTCTTT.

This chain joins TRBV13 and TRBJ1-4; D is unresolved. Germline loops: CDR1 PRHDT, CDR2 FYEKMQ (reference sequence). The CDR3 spans 13 residues. Trimming took off 5 bases at V and 5 bases at J, with 9 bases between the two ends. CDR3 region: CASSPTQNEKLFF. Here the CDR3 DNA reads TGTGCCAGCAGCCCAACGCAGAATGAAAAACTGTTTTTT. Complete variable domain (other parts from reference TRBV13 and TRBJ1-4): AAGVIQSPRHLIKEKRETATLKCYPIPRHDTVYWYQQGPGQDPQFLISFYEKMQSDKGSIPDRFSAQQFSDYHSELNMSSLELGDSALYFCASSPTQNEKLFFGSGTQLSVL.

J is TRBJ2-7 and V is TRBV10-2; perhaps D is TRBD1 or TRBD2 (6 bases each). The germline V gene has CDR1 WSHSY and CDR2 SAAADI. The CDR3 length is 14 residues. V was pared by 4 bases and J by 0 bases, with 10 bases between. CDR3 coding DNA: TGCGCCAGCAGTGCGGGGGCAGCCTCCTACGAGCAGTACTTC. Translating gives CASSAGAASYEQYF.